A single sample is the source of the 21 T cell receptor beta chains below, sequenced in a study of identical twins. Using its own MiXCR run on the 5' RACE reads, TCRdb lists one record per CDR3 protein. The sample holds roughly 290,000 distinct CDR3 sequences, approximately 8.5% seen once. The same sample was also used in a study of yellow fever vaccine responses in identical twins.

Sequenced: memory (CD45RO+) T cells sorted from blood. All receptors come from a woman aged 18 to 35 in good health.

In this sample, this clonotype turned up a few times. V and J are TRBV24-1 and TRBJ1-2; 8 bases are shared with TRBD1. In germline, CDR1 is KGHDR, CDR2 SFDVKD. J was trimmed by 1 base and V by 1 base; bases with no gene match: 4. The CDR3 is made up of 16 amino acids. The DNA of the CDR3 is TGTGCCACCAGTGATTTAGGACAGGGAAGTAACTATGGCTACACCTTC. Translated: CATSDLGQGSNYGYTF.

This clonotype turned up a few times. The chain has TRBV20-1 and TRBJ2-3; D uncertain. Germline lookup yields CDR1 DFQATT and CDR2 SNEGSKA (reference sequence). CDR3 size: 14 residues. V dropped 4 bases and J dropped 2 bases, with 13 bases sitting between them. The CDR3 sequence: CSATDGSHTDTQYF. The CDR3 DNA reads TGCAGTGCTACCGACGGCAGCCACACAGATACGCAGTATTTT.

This clonotype was observed at least ten times. The chain joins TRBV25-1 to TRBJ2-2; 9 bases are a match to TRBD1. Germline V CDR1 and CDR2: MGHDK, SYGVNS. Unmatched junction bases numbered 1, after V lost 2 bases and J lost 6 bases. The CDR3 sequence is 14 residues long. The CDR3 loop is CASSERTGAGELFF. The DNA of the CDR3 is TGTGCCAGCAGTGAACGGACAGGGGCCGGGGAGCTGTTTTTT.

In its sample, this clonotype was seen many times. This rearrangement joins TRBV29-1 to TRBJ2-2; D might be TRBD2 (6 bases). Germline CDR1 SQVTM, CDR2 ANQGSEA. CDR3 length: 13 residues. Trimming pared 7 bases from V and 8 bases from J, leaving 17 bases between. CDR3 DNA sequence: TGCAGCGCAAATCAACTAGCATCTGGGGAGCTGTTTTTT. Protein product: CSANQLASGELFF.

Many counts were recorded for this clonotype. The CDR3 is CASSSLAGAYEQYV. For the CDR3, the DNA is TGCGCCAGCAGTTCTTTAGCGGGGGCCTACGAGCAGTACGTC. The chain couples TRBV5-1 to TRBJ2-7; TRBD2 agrees at 9 bases. V lost 5 bases and J lost 2; bases outside the gene matches: 5. The germline V gene encodes CDR1 SGHRS and CDR2 YFSETQ. The CDR3 contains 14 residues.

This clonotype was detected a few times. The chain combines TRBV5-1 with TRBJ2-6; 12 nucleotides line up with TRBD1. The CDR3 has 20 amino acids. CDR1 and CDR2 from the germline V gene are SGHRS and YFSETQ. Trimming at V came to 0 bases and at J to 2 bases, leaving 9 bases not matched to a gene. CDR3 in amino acids: CASSLAQGTGGLTGANVLTF. DNA of the CDR3: TGCGCCAGCAGCTTGGCCCAAGGGACAGGGGGCTTAACTGGGGCCAACGTCCTGACTTTC.

The table lists this clonotype with a few counts. V gene TRBV6-1 combines with J gene TRBJ2-7; 11 positions agree with TRBD1. CDR3 size: 15 residues. Germline V lookup: CDR1 MNHNS, CDR2 SASEGT. Losses at the gene ends were 8 bases for V and 5 bases for J; bases not matched to a gene: 11. The CDR3 DNA reads as TGTGCCAGCTCCCTAGGGACAGGGGGTCGCCACGAGCAGTACTTC. Its protein product is CASSLGTGGRHEQYF.

This clonotype was seen ten or more times. The gene calls are TRBV5-1 and TRBJ2-2, with 7 positions matching TRBD2. V trimming: 5 bases; J trimming: 0 bases; junction bases outside the gene matches: 4. The CDR3 contains 15 residues. Germline V lookup: CDR1 SGHRS, CDR2 YFSETQ. CDR3 residues: CASRTSATNTGELFF. In DNA, the CDR3 is TGCGCCAGCAGAACTAGCGCCACGAACACCGGGGAGCTGTTTTTT. The variable domain in full, with the rest retrieved from reference TRBV5-1 and TRBJ2-2, is KAGVTQTPRYLIKTRGQQVTLSCSPISGHRSVSWYQQTPGQGLQFLFEYFSETQRNKGNFPGRFSGRQFSNSRSEMNVSTLELGDSALYLCASRTSATNTGELFFGEGSRLTVL.

This clonotype showed up many times. This rearrangement joins TRBV7-8 to TRBJ2-2, with a possible D match to TRBD1 (6 bases). Deletions cut 5 bases from V and 1 base from J, with 11 bases between. The germline V gene has CDR1 SGHVS and CDR2 FQNEAQ. The CDR3 is 15 residues long. CDR3 in amino acids: CASSAVGQNTGELFF. CDR3 nucleotide sequence: TGTGCCAGCAGCGCAGTGGGACAGAACACCGGGGAGCTGTTTTTT. The full variable domain, its missing parts supplied by reference TRBV7-8 and TRBJ2-2, is GAGVSQSPRYKVAKRGQDVALRCDPISGHVSLFWYQQALGQGPEFLTYFQNEAQLDKSGLPSDRFFAERPEGSVSTLKIQRTQQEDSAVYLCASSAVGQNTGELFFGEGSRLTVL.

This clonotype was seen more than once but under ten times. The chain couples TRBV6-1 to TRBJ2-2; D remains unclear. Germline V gene sequence: CDR1 MNHNS, CDR2 SASEGT. With 1 base removed from V and 5 bases from J, the gap between germline ends came to 11 bases. The CDR3 has 15 amino acids. CDR3 nucleotide sequence: TGTGCCAGCAGTGAAGAAGTGGGGTTAACCGGGGAGCTGTTTTTT. Translated, it gives CASSEEVGLTGELFF.

This chain links TRBV12-3 or TRBV12-4 with TRBJ2-1, with TRBD2 as a possible D gene (7 bases). CDR3 length: 16 residues. With 6 bases removed from V and 3 bases from J, the gap between germline ends came to 18 bases. The CDR3 sequence is CASSRGAQLGYNEQFF. In DNA, the CDR3 is TGTGCCAGCAGCCGGGGGGCTCAGTTGGGCTACAATGAGCAGTTCTTC.

This chain links TRBV19 with TRBJ2-7; TRBD2 agrees at 7 bases. V lost 10 bases, J lost 4 bases, and 10 bases stayed unmatched. The CDR3 is 13 amino acids. Germline V lookup: CDR1 LNHDA, CDR2 SQIVND (reference sequence). The CDR3 nucleotides are TGTGCCACCTCTAGCGGCTGGGGATACGAGCAGTACTTC. It yields the protein CATSSGWGYEQYF.

As regards this clonotype: Since the CDR3 does not end with the conserved phenylalanine or tryptophan, this likely comes from a read error. This CDR3 reads CASSLAESSYNEQFL. The CDR3 DNA follows: TGTGCCAGCAGCCTAGCGGAGAGCTCCTACAATGAGCAGTTCTTG. This chain uses TRBV7-2 with TRBJ2-1; TRBD2 agrees at 7 bases. Germline CDR1 reads SGHTA; CDR2 reads FQGNSA. The CDR3 consists of 15 residues.

This clonotype was observed a handful of times. V and J are TRBV9 and TRBJ2-2; D tentatively fits TRBD1 or TRBD2 (5 bases each). Germline loops: CDR1 SGDLS, CDR2 YYNGEE. Trimming took off 4 bases at V and 4 bases at J, with 14 bases between the two ends. The CDR3 spans 15 residues. CDR3 in amino acids: CASSLHLGVTGELFF. DNA for the CDR3: TGTGCCAGCAGCCTCCACCTGGGGGTCACCGGGGAGCTGTTTTTT.

This clonotype was picked up a small number of times. The rearrangement links TRBV11-2 to TRBJ2-1; TRBD2 aligns across 14 bases. Germline loops: CDR1 SGHAT, CDR2 FQNNGV. This CDR3 region has 19 residues. J was trimmed by 0 bases and V by 5 bases; bases with no gene match: 9. CDR3 DNA sequence: TGTGCCAGCAGCCCCGGGACTAGCGGGGGCCAAAGCTCCTACAATGAGCAGTTCTTC. Its protein product is CASSPGTSGGQSSYNEQFF.

This sequence joins TRBV6-1 and TRBJ2-7; 8 positions match TRBD2. The germline gives CDR1 MNHNS, CDR2 SASEGT. The junction had 15 bases not matched to a gene; V was cut back by 8 bases and J by 6 bases. The CDR3 is made up of 15 amino acids. Here the CDR3 DNA reads TGTGCCAGCTCAACCTCCGGGACTAGGGACTCCGAGCAGTACTTC. This codes for CASSTSGTRDSEQYF.

This clonotype was seen ten or more times. This chain uses TRBV27 with TRBJ1-4; D is perhaps TRBD1 (6 bases). This CDR3 has 15 amino acids. Trimming stripped 4 bases from V and 8 bases from J, with 17 bases between. The germline V gene has CDR1 MNHEY and CDR2 SMNVEV (reference sequence). CDR3 protein: CASSSAQRGGEKLFF. The CDR3 nucleotides read TGTGCCAGCAGTTCGGCACAAAGGGGGGGCGAAAAACTGTTTTTT.

This clonotype was seen more than once but under ten times. The genes are TRBV3-1 and TRBJ1-5; the D is unclear. The V gene lost 1 base and the J gene lost 0 bases, with 4 bases spanning the gap. CDR3 size: 14 residues. Germline V gives CDR1 LGHDT, CDR2 YNNKEL (reference sequence). The CDR3 coding sequence is TGTGCCAGCAGCCAAGGGCATAGCAATCAGCCCCAGCATTTT. Protein sequence: CASSQGHSNQPQHF.

This clonotype was seen a few times. J is TRBJ2-2 and V is TRBV6-4; 12 bases are a match to TRBD2. This CDR3 spans 19 amino acids. V lost 0 bases, J lost 4 bases, and 9 bases stayed unmatched. Germline CDR1 and CDR2: MRHNA and SNTAGT. In DNA form, the CDR3 reads TGTGCCAGCAGTGACTCGAAGTCTAGCGGGGGGGCTCCCACCGGGGAGCTGTTTTTT. Its protein product is CASSDSKSSGGAPTGELFF.

A few counts support this clonotype. The J gene is TRBJ2-2, the V gene TRBV20-1; D is undetermined. CDR1 is DFQATT and CDR2 is SNEGSKA in the germline V gene (reference sequence). The CDR3 contains 14 residues. V lost 6 bases, J lost 0 bases, and 11 bases lay in between. The CDR3 nucleotides are TGCAGTGCCCTCTTCCAGCCGAACACCGGGGAGCTGTTTTTT. Encoded protein: CSALFQPNTGELFF.

The chain couples TRBV11-3 to TRBJ1-1, with 7 bases identical to TRBD1. CDR1 SGHNT and CDR2 YENEEA come from the germline V gene. V trimming: 2 bases; J trimming: 8 bases; junction bases outside the gene matches: 5. CDR3 length equals 13 residues. The CDR3 region has the DNA TGTGCCAGCAGCTTACACGGGACAGAAGAAGCTTTCTTT. As protein: CASSLHGTEEAFF.